The source of this T cell receptor (beta chain) is a study of blood T cell repertoires in COVID-19. Study background: From T cells, B-cell-depleted T cells, or PBMCs came the material, which was cDNA or gDNA.

The ends lost 5 bases at V and 8 bases at J; junction bases unmatched: 5. This CDR3 is 13 amino acids long. Enrolled through a virtual design, the participants were between about 18 and 89 years of age and came from fewer than 30 US areas. Grouping used clinical history reported by participants in a survey and questionnaire. Authors' processing steps: Estimates of nucleated cell counts were drawn from the amplification of reference gene primers. Profiled with immunoSEQ multiplex PCR; TCRdb holds only in-frame clones, not every one. The DNA was the basis for D and trimming; V, J and clone size are from that table. The data show approximately 220,000 clones, around 90% seen once.

This sequence was found in a woman aged 25-40 years with acute COVID-19. The V and J genes are TRBV12-3 or TRBV12-4 and TRBJ1-4; 7 nucleotides agree with TRBD1. The specimen was PBMCs or T cells enriched from blood (not recorded which). CDR3 DNA sequence: TGTGCCAGCAGTCGACAGGGTTTCGAAAAACTGTTTTTT. It encodes CASSRQGFEKLFF.